Below, 32 T cell receptor beta chains from the same sample are listed, as sequenced in a study of T cells in Graves' hyperthyroidism and ophthalmopathy. Using RNA transcripts as the source, TCR beta CDR3 regions were amplified. The primer set for the first-round RT-PCR of the TCR CDR3 was HTBI. TCRdb analysed the multiplex PCR reads with MiXCR anew, one entry per CDR3 protein. The table includes about 410,000 distinct CDR3 sequences, roughly 14% detected once. Sequenced: blood. The receptors stem from a young man with Graves' ophthalmopathy.

This clonotype was recorded many times. V and J are TRBV7-8 and TRBJ2-1; D call uncertain. This CDR3 is built from 12 residues. Germline values: CDR1 SGHVS, CDR2 FQNEAQ. Deletions cut 1 base from V and 8 bases from J, with 6 bases between. CDR3 protein: CASSLGWDEQFF. Here the CDR3 DNA reads TGTGCCAGCAGCTTAGGTTGGGATGAGCAGTTCTTC.

This clonotype was detected many times. The rearrangement links TRBV12-3 or TRBV12-4 to TRBJ2-7; 8 bases agree with TRBD1. The CDR3 totals 14 residues. V shed 4 bases, J shed 2 bases, and the junction held 4 bases outside the gene matches. The CDR3 nucleotides read TGTGCCAGCAGTTCACAGGGACAGGCCTACGAGCAGTACTTC. Residues: CASSSQGQAYEQYF.

This clonotype has a handful of counts. The chain is built from TRBV6-2 or TRBV6-3 and TRBJ1-1; D is uncertain. From germline, CDR1 is MNHEY and CDR2 SVGEGT. CDR3 length equals 14 residues. Between the trimmed V and J ends, which lost 6 bases and 2 bases, there was a span of 13 bases. In DNA form, the CDR3 reads TGTGCCAGCAGCCTCGGGGTTTTAAACACTGAAGCTTTCTTT. It yields the protein CASSLGVLNTEAFF.

In this sample, this clonotype turned up a few times. The chain joins TRBV3-1 to TRBJ2-1, with 8 bases aligning to TRBD1. CDR1 is LGHDT and CDR2 is YNNKEL in the germline V gene (reference sequence). The V segment lost 1 base and the J segment 0 bases; nucleotides outside the gene matches: 11. The CDR3 is 19 residues long. The DNA for the CDR3 is TGTGCCAGCAGCCAAGCCCGGGACAGGAGGGTTAGCTCCTACAATGAGCAGTTCTTC. Its protein is CASSQARDRRVSSYNEQFF.

The chain couples TRBV11-3 to TRBJ2-3; D is undetermined. V was pared by 6 bases and J by 2 bases, with 12 bases between. This CDR3 is 14 amino acids long. CDR1 and CDR2 (germline): SGHNT, YENEEA. CDR3 residues: CASSSRTFTDTQYF. The CDR3 DNA is TGTGCCAGCAGTTCCAGGACCTTCACAGATACGCAGTATTTT.

This clonotype appeared many times. V is TRBV5-5 and J is TRBJ2-7; a possible D gene is TRBD1 (5 bases). Germline loops: CDR1 SGHKS, CDR2 YYEKEE (reference sequence). Trimming removed 4 bases at V and 7 bases at J, with 12 bases between. The CDR3 is 12 residues long. CDR3 DNA: TGTGCCAGCAGCAGATCAGGGTGGGAGCAGTACTTC. Its translation: CASSRSGWEQYF.

Ten or more counts support this clonotype. The chain employs TRBV6-1 and TRBJ1-4; D gene ambiguous. Germline loops: CDR1 MNHNS, CDR2 SASEGT. The CDR3 extends over 14 amino acids. Trimming removed 1 base at V and 3 bases at J, with 6 bases between. CDR3 DNA: TGTGCCAGCAGTGAAGAGGGCCCTAATGAAAAACTGTTTTTT. It translates to CASSEEGPNEKLFF.

This clonotype was seen more than once but under ten times. V and J are TRBV5-1 and TRBJ1-1, with 10 bases fitting TRBD1. This CDR3 is 16 amino acids long. CDR1 and CDR2 from the germline V gene are SGHRS and YFSETQ. J gave up 4 bases and V 3 bases, and 9 bases lay outside the gene matches. CDR3 DNA sequence: TGCGCCAGCAGCTCTCTCCGGGACAGGGGTTCCACTGAAGCTTTCTTT. Translated, it gives CASSSLRDRGSTEAFF.

A few counts support this clonotype. This chain joins TRBV5-6 and TRBJ1-6; no clear D. There are 15 residues in the CDR3. Germline assignment: CDR1 SGHDT and CDR2 YYEEEE. Between the trimmed V and J ends, which lost 0 bases and 0 bases, there was a span of 4 bases. This CDR3 reads CASSLGGSYNSPLHF. In nucleotides, the CDR3 is TGTGCCAGCAGCTTGGGAGGCTCCTATAATTCACCCCTCCACTTT.

This clonotype has a count of ten or more. An end of the junction does not agree with germline; a read error may underlie this. The chain recombines TRBV15 with TRBJ2-7; no clear D. This CDR3 comprises 15 residues. Germline CDR1 reads LNHNV; CDR2 reads YYDKDF (reference sequence). The CDR3 protein is CATSRDGTRGYEQYF. DNA of the CDR3: TGTGCCACCAGCCGAGACGGCACACGAGGCTACGAGCAGTACTTC.

This chain links TRBV5-6 with TRBJ2-2; D unresolved. The CDR3 has 13 residues. Looked up from germline, CDR1 is SGHDT and CDR2 is YYEEEE. Trimming took 2 bases from V and 6 from J, leaving 8 bases between them. CDR3 in amino acids: CASSLKRPGELFF. Written as DNA, the CDR3 is TGTGCCAGCAGCTTAAAGAGGCCCGGGGAGCTGTTTTTT.

Comment on this clonotype: The junction does not match germline at one end; this may be a read error. The chain recombines TRBV15 with TRBJ2-1; D is unresolved. Germline V lookup: CDR1 LNHNV, CDR2 YYDKDF (reference sequence). The CDR3 is made up of 14 amino acids. The CDR3 nucleotides are TGTACCACCAGCAGAGAAGGCTCCCGCAATGAGCAGTTCTTC. Amino acid sequence: CTTSREGSRNEQFF.

This clonotype has only a few counts. The chain recombines TRBV15 with TRBJ2-4, with D unclear. V dropped 1 base and J dropped 7 bases, with 14 bases sitting between them. The CDR3 has 15 residues. Germline V gene sequence: CDR1 LNHNV, CDR2 YYDKDF (reference sequence). The CDR3 here is CATSRAPKTPNIQYF. The CDR3 bases are TGTGCCACCAGCAGAGCACCAAAAACCCCCAACATTCAGTACTTC. The full variable domain, completed using reference TRBV15 and TRBJ2-4, is DAMVIQNPRYQVTQFGKPVTLSCSQTLNHNVMYWYQQKSSQAPKLLFHYYDKDFNNEADTPDNFQSRRPNTSFCFLDIRSPGLGDTAMYLCATSRAPKTPNIQYFGAGTRLSVL.

The chain is built from TRBV19 and TRBJ1-1; no definite D call. CDR3 length equals 14 residues. Germline CDR1 LNHDA, CDR2 SQIVND (reference sequence). V was clipped by 0 bases and J by 3 bases, with 8 bases between them. CDR3 coding DNA: TGTGCCAGTAGTATAGATGGTTTCGACACTGAAGCTTTCTTT. It is translated as CASSIDGFDTEAFF.

This clonotype was detected ten times or more. The genes are TRBV29-1 and TRBJ2-1, with D hard to call. V was cut by 4 bases and J by 7 bases, with 14 bases left in between. In germline, CDR1 is SQVTM, CDR2 ANQGSEA. This CDR3 region has 13 residues. The CDR3 DNA reads TGCAGCGTTGGTTTGGGTAACGGAAATGAGCAGTTCTTC. It translates to CSVGLGNGNEQFF.

This clonotype appeared a few times. As DNA, the CDR3 is TGCGCCAGCAGCCAAGGGAACCCGAGGGATGGCTACACCTTC. Protein: CASSQGNPRDGYTF. This sequence joins TRBV4-1 and TRBJ1-2; D remains ambiguous. CDR3 length: 14 amino acids. Germline values: CDR1 MGHRA, CDR2 YSYEKL. Trimming pared 1 base from V and 6 bases from J, leaving 12 bases between.

This clonotype has ten or more counts. The rearrangement joins TRBV3-1 to TRBJ2-1, with D unresolved. The CDR3 has 14 residues. The germline gives CDR1 LGHDT, CDR2 YNNKEL (reference sequence). V shed 1 base and J shed 12 bases, with 16 bases lying between them. The CDR3 DNA sequence: TGTGCCAGCAGCCAAGGATCCTCGTCCCAAACGCAGTTCTTC. This translates into CASSQGSSSQTQFF.

The rearrangement links TRBV5-1 to TRBJ1-1; a possible D gene is TRBD1 (5 bases). Trimming shortened V by 4 bases and J by 4 bases, and 14 bases separated the two germline ends. CDR1 and CDR2 from the germline V gene are SGHRS and YFSETQ. The CDR3 is 14 residues long. The CDR3 is CASSPRGGGTEAFF. DNA for the CDR3: TGCGCCAGCAGCCCCCGGGGGGGGGGCACTGAAGCTTTCTTT.

The gene calls are TRBV28 and TRBJ1-4, with 10 bases identical to TRBD1. The CDR3 consists of 15 residues. The J segment lost 11 bases and the V segment lost 5 bases, leaving 11 bases of the junction unmatched. The germline V gene encodes CDR1 MDHEN and CDR2 SYDVKM. The CDR3 loop reads CASSPQGDRGGKLFF. In DNA form, the CDR3 reads TGTGCCAGCAGTCCCCAAGGGGACAGGGGAGGTAAACTGTTTTTT. The full variable domain, rest sourced from reference TRBV28 and TRBJ1-4, is DVKVTQSSRYLVKRTGEKVFLECVQDMDHENMFWYRQDPGLGLRLIYFSYDVKMKEKGDIPEGYSVSREKKERFSLILESASTNQTSMYLCASSPQGDRGGKLFFGSGTQLSVL.

On this clonotype: The junction and the germline gene differ at one end; a read error may be behind it. The chain joins TRBV13 to TRBJ2-1; TRBD2 might be the D (6 bases). The CDR3 covers 15 residues. Germline V CDR1 and CDR2: PRHDT, FYEKMQ (reference sequence). The CDR3 region has the DNA TGCGCCAGCAGCTTGACACTAGGAGGGGCAAGGGAGCAGTTCTTC. As protein: CASSLTLGGAREQFF. Based on the CDR3 plus reference TRBV13 and TRBJ2-1, the full variable domain is AAGVIQSPRHLIKEKRETATLKCYPIPRHDTVYWYQQGPGQDPQFLISFYEKMQSDKGSIPDRFSAQQFSDYHSELNMSSLELGDSALYFCASSLTLGGAREQFFGPGTRLTVL.

This clonotype was picked up many times. V usage is TRBV11-3 and J usage is TRBJ2-1; D is unclear. The germline gives CDR1 SGHNT, CDR2 YENEEA. Trimming shortened V by 1 base and J by 7 bases, and 17 bases separated the two germline ends. The CDR3 runs 16 residues. CDR3 DNA sequence: TGTGCCAGCAGCTTAGCTTACAGTCTCATCGGGAATGAGCAGTTCTTC. This encodes CASSLAYSLIGNEQFF. Based on the CDR3 plus reference TRBV11-3 and TRBJ2-1, the full variable domain is EAGVVQSPRYKIIEKKQPVAFWCNPISGHNTLYWYLQNLGQGPELLIRYENEEAVDDSQLPKDRFSAERLKGVDSTLKIQPAELGDSAVYLCASSLAYSLIGNEQFFGPGTRLTVL.

The table lists this clonotype with many counts. The V call is TRBV11-2, the J call TRBJ2-7, with TRBD2 as a possible D gene (5 bases). CDR1 and CDR2 from the germline V gene are SGHAT and FQNNGV. The CDR3 extends over 15 amino acids. V was cut by 0 bases and J by 2 bases, with 11 bases left in between. The CDR3 DNA reads as TGTGCCAGCAGCTTAGAGGTCGGGGTCCCCTACGAGCAGTACTTC. Encoded protein: CASSLEVGVPYEQYF.

This clonotype came up many times. The genes are TRBV6-5 and TRBJ2-3, with 7 bases identical to TRBD2. The CDR3 extends over 16 amino acids. V trimming: 0 bases; J trimming: 2 bases; junction bases outside the gene matches: 5. Germline V gene lookup returns CDR1 MNHEY and CDR2 SVGAGI. CDR3 amino acids: CASSYSNLAATDTQYF. CDR3 bases: TGTGCCAGCAGTTACTCGAACCTAGCGGCCACAGATACGCAGTATTTT.

This clonotype was recorded at least ten times. This chain connects TRBV2 to TRBJ1-5; no clear D. V was cut by 7 bases and J by 0 bases, with 7 bases left in between. Germline CDR1 is SNHLY and CDR2 is FYNNEI. The CDR3 consists of 13 residues. This CDR3 reads CASMRGSNQPQHF. CDR3 in DNA: TGTGCCAGCATGCGGGGTAGCAATCAGCCCCAGCATTTT.

This clonotype showed up just a few times. V gene TRBV14 combines with J gene TRBJ1-1, with a tentative D call TRBD1 (5 bases). CDR3 size: 14 residues. CDR1 and CDR2 from the germline V gene are SGHDN and FVKESK. V was shortened by 7 bases and J by 0 bases, with 12 bases between the two germline ends. Here the CDR3 reads CASMGGVMNTEAFF. CDR3 DNA: TGTGCCAGCATGGGGGGAGTCATGAACACTGAAGCTTTCTTT.

This clonotype was seen at least ten times. The chain recombines TRBV6-1 with TRBJ2-5, with 8 bases identical to TRBD2. The CDR3 extends over 15 amino acids. CDR1 is MNHNS and CDR2 is SASEGT in the germline V gene. With V trimmed by 10 bases and J by 0 bases, 10 bases remained unmatched. The CDR3 sequence: CATLIGGGHQETQYF. CDR3 sequence (DNA): TGTGCCACCCTGATCGGGGGGGGGCACCAAGAGACCCAGTACTTC.

This clonotype showed up many times. The rearrangement links TRBV11-2 to TRBJ1-2, with 9 bases fitting TRBD1. J was trimmed by 8 bases and V by 1 base; bases with no gene match: 11. This CDR3 is built from 16 residues. CDR1 SGHAT and CDR2 FQNNGV come from the germline V gene. The CDR3 coding sequence is TGTGCCAGCAGCTTAGCAGACAGGGGGGTGGGCCTAGGCTACACCTTC. It specifies CASSLADRGVGLGYTF.

The chain carries TRBV20-1 and TRBJ2-7; D assignment may be TRBD1 or TRBD2 (5 bases each). V gave up 6 bases and J gave up 3 bases, with 18 bases separating them. The CDR3 contains 14 residues. Germline assignment: CDR1 DFQATT and CDR2 SNEGSKA (reference sequence). The CDR3 reads CSALLGLANYEQYF. The CDR3 coding sequence is TGCAGTGCCCTCCTGGGGCTAGCTAACTACGAGCAGTACTTC.

The sample holds many counts of this clonotype. This rearrangement joins TRBV7-6 to TRBJ2-3; 7 bases line up with TRBD1. The CDR3 extends over 17 amino acids. V lost 2 bases to trimming and J lost 4 bases; unmatched junction nucleotides: 12. From germline, CDR1 is SGHVS and CDR2 FNYEAQ. The CDR3 loop is CASSLFPRQGSADTQYF. CDR3 nucleotides: TGTGCCAGCAGCTTATTCCCGCGACAGGGAAGTGCAGATACGCAGTATTTT.

As regards this clonotype: Possible read error: a much larger clone is one base away. The gene calls are TRBV20-1 and TRBJ2-2; TRBD2 matches 8 bases. The CDR3 spans 13 residues. Germline V gene sequence: CDR1 DFQATT, CDR2 SNEGSKA (reference sequence). V lost 3 bases to trimming and J lost 5 bases; unmatched junction nucleotides: 2. The CDR3 nucleotides are TGCAGTGCTAGCGGGGGGGCAACCGGGGAGCTGTTTTTT. This encodes CSASGGATGELFF.

At least ten counts were recorded for this clonotype. The gene calls are TRBV5-1 and TRBJ1-1; 10 nucleotides align to TRBD1. CDR1 is SGHRS and CDR2 is YFSETQ in the germline V gene. Germline trimming cut 4 bases from V and 4 bases from J; bases unmatched to any gene: 10. There are 16 residues in the CDR3. CDR3 loop: CASSLRTGGYTTEAFF. The CDR3 nucleotides are TGCGCCAGCAGCCTAAGGACAGGGGGGTATACCACTGAAGCTTTCTTT. The variable domain in full, with the rest retrieved from reference TRBV5-1 and TRBJ1-1, is KAGVTQTPRYLIKTRGQQVTLSCSPISGHRSVSWYQQTPGQGLQFLFEYFSETQRNKGNFPGRFSGRQFSNSRSEMNVSTLELGDSALYLCASSLRTGGYTTEAFFGQGTRLTVV.

This clonotype appeared a few times. This chain joins TRBV19 and TRBJ2-7, with 9 bases aligning to TRBD2. Germline V gene data show CDR1 as LNHDA and CDR2 as SQIVND (reference sequence). Unmatched junction bases numbered 10, after V lost 10 bases and J lost 3 bases. The CDR3 has 14 residues. CDR3: CATIARAGGYEQYF. The CDR3 region has the DNA TGTGCCACTATTGCCCGAGCGGGGGGCTACGAGCAGTACTTC.